This TCR beta chain emerged from a study of blood T cell repertoires in COVID-19. Study background: Italy, Spain and the United States were the sources of the convalescent and acute COVID-19 samples. The analysed material was cDNA or gDNA that came from T cells, B-cell-depleted T cells, or PBMCs.

Only in-frame clones appear in the TCRdb table, and some are missing; sequencing was by immunoSEQ multiplex PCR. This table holds 450,000 or so clones, around 90% found once. Seattle patients were enrolled while actively infected and followed longitudinally. The germline CDR1 and CDR2 sequences are SGHAT and FQDESV (reference sequence). The V end was cut by 4 bases, the J end by 0 bases, with 11 bases between. CDR3 length equals 15 residues. The sequence was collected from a young man with COVID-19, enrolled during active disease. This sequence joins TRBV11-1 and TRBJ2-3, with a tentative D call TRBD2 (6 bases). Sequences were obtained from peripheral blood. The CDR3 spells CASSWGLSSTDTQYF. The CDR3 DNA reads TGTGCCAGCAGCTGGGGACTTTCTAGCACAGATACGCAGTATTTT.